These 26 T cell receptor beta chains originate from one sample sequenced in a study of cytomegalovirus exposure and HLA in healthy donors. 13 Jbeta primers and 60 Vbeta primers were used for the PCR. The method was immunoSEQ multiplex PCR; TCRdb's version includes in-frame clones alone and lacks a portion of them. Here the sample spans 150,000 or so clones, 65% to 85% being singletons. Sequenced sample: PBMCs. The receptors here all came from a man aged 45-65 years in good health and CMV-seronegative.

The CDR3 protein is CASREAGTGSNSPLHF. Written as DNA, the CDR3 is TGTGCCAGCAGGGAGGCCGGGACAGGGTCAAATTCACCCCTCCACTTT. The chain employs TRBV5-6 and TRBJ1-6; 9 bases agree with TRBD1. The CDR3 loop spans 16 amino acids. Germline assignment: CDR1 SGHDT and CDR2 YYEEEE. The J segment lost 7 bases and the V segment lost 5 bases, leaving 10 bases of the junction unmatched.

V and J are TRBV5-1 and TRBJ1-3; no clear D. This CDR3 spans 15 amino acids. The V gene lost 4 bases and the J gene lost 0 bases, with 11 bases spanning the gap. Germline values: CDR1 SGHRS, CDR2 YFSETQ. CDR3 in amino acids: CASSPQAPSGNTIYF. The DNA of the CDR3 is TGCGCCAGCAGCCCCCAAGCTCCCTCTGGAAACACCATATATTTT.

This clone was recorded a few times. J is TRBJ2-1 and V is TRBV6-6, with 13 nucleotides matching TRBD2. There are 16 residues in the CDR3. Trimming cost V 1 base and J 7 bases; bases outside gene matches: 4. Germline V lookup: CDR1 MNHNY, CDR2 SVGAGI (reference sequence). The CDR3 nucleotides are TGTGCCAGCAGTTACTTGGGGACTAGCGGGAAAAATGAGCAGTTCTTC. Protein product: CASSYLGTSGKNEQFF.

The CDR3 DNA is TGTGCCAGCTCACCATCGGGGGAGCTGTTTTTT. Encoded protein: CASSPSGELFF. The chain links TRBV18 to TRBJ2-2; D not resolved. CDR1 is KGHSH and CDR2 is LQKENI in the germline V gene. This CDR3 has 11 residues. V lost 2 bases, J lost 8 bases, and 3 bases lay in between.

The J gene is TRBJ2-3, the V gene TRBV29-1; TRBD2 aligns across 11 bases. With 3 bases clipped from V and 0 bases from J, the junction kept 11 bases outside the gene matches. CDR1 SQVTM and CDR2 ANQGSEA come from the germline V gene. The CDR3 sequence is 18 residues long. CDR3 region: CSVDGLAGGSTSTDTQYF. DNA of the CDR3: TGCAGCGTTGATGGGCTAGCGGGAGGTTCGACTAGCACAGATACGCAGTATTTT.

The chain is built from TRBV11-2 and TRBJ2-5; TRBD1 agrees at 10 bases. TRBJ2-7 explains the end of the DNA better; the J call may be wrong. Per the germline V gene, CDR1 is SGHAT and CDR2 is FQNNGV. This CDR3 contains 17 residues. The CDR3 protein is CASSLESIRTGGYEQYF. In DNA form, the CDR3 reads TGTGCCAGCAGCTTAGAATCGATCCGGACAGGGGGCTACGAGCAGTACTTC.

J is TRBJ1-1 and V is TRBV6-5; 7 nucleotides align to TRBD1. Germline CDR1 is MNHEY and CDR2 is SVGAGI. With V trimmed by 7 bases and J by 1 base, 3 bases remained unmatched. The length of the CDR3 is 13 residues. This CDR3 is CASTNRGNTEAFF. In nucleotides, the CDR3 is TGTGCCAGCACCAACAGGGGGAACACTGAAGCTTTCTTT.

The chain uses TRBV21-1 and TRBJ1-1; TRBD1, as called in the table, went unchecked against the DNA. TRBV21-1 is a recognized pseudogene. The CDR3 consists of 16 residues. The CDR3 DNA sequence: TGTGCCAGCAGCTCGACTACTGGACAGATGAACACTGAAGCTTTCTTT. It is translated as CASSSTTGQMNTEAFF.

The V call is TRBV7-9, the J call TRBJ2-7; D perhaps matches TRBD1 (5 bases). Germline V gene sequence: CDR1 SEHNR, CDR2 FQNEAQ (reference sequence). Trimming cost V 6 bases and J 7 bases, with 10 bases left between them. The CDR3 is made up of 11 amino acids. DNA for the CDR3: TGTGCCAGCAGTTCAGGGTGGGAGCAGTACTTC. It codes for CASSSGWEQYF.

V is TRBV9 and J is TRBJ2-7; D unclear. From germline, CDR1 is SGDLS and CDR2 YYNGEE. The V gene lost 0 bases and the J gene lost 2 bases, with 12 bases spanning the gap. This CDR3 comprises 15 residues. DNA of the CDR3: TGTGCCAGCAGCGTAGGTTCCGAACAAGCCTACGAGCAGTACTTC. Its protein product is CASSVGSEQAYEQYF.

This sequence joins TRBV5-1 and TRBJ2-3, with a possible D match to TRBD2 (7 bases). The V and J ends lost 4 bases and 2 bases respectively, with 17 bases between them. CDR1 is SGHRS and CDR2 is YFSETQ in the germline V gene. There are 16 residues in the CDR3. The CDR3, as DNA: TGCGCCAGCAGCCGGGGGGCCAGCGGACCCACAGATACGCAGTATTTT. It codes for CASSRGASGPTDTQYF.

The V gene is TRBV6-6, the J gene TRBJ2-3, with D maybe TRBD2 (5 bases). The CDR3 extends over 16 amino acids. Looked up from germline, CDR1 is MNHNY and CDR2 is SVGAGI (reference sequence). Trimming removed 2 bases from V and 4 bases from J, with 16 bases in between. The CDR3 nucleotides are TGTGCCAGCAGTTACGGTCGCAGGAGGTTGGCAGATACGCAGTATTTT. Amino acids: CASSYGRRRLADTQYF.

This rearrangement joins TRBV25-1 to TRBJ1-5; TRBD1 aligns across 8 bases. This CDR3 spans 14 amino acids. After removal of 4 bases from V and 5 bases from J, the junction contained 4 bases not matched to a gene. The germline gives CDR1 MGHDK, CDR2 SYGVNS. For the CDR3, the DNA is TGTGCCAGCAGTGCGGACAGGGCAGATCAGCCCCAGCATTTT. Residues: CASSADRADQPQHF.

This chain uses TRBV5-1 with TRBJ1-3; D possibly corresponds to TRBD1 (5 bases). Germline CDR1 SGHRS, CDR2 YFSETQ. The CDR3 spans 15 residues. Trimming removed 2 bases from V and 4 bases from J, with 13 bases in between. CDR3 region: CASSFGGSRGNTIYF. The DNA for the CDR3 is TGCGCCAGCAGCTTCGGGGGGTCGCGGGGAAACACCATATATTTT.

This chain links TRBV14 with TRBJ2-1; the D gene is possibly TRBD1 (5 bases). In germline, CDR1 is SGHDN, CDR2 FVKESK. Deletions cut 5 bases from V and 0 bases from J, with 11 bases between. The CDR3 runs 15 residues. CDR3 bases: TGTGCCAGCAGCGTCGACAGTGCCTCCTACAATGAGCAGTTCTTC. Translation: CASSVDSASYNEQFF. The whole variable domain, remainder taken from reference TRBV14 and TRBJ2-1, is EAGVTQFPSHSVIEKGQTVTLRCDPISGHDNLYWYRRVMGKEIKFLLHFVKESKQDESGMPNNRFLAERTGGTYSTLKVQPAELEDSGVYFCASSVDSASYNEQFFGPGTRLTVL.

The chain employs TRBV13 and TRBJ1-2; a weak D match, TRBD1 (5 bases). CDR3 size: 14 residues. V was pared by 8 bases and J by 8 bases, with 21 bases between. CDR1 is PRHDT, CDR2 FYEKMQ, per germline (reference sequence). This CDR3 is CASGARGTVKGYTF. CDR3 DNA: TGTGCCAGCGGGGCCCGGGGGACGGTCAAAGGCTACACCTTC.

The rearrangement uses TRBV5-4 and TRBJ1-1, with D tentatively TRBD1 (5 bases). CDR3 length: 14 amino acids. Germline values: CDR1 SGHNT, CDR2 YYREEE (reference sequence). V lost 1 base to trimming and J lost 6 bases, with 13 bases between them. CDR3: CASSLPLGGAEAFF. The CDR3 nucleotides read TGTGCCAGCAGCTTGCCTCTGGGGGGGGCTGAAGCTTTCTTT.

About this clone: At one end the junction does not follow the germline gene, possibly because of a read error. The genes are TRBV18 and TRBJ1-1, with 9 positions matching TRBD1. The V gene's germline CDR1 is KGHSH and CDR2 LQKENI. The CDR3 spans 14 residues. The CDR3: CASSTTGGDTETFF. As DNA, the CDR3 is TGTGCCAGCTCGACGACAGGGGGGGACACTGAAACTTTCTTT.

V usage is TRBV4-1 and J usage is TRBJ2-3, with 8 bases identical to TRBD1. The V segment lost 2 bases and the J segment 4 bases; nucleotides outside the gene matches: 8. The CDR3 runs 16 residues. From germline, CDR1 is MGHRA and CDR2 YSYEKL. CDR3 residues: CASSQTIRGQSDTQYF. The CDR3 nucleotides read TGCGCCAGCAGCCAAACCATCAGGGGGCAGTCAGATACGCAGTATTTT.

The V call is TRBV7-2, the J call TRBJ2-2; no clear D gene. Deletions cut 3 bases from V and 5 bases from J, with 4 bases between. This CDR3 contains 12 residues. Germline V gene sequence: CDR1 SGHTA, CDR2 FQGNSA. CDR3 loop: CASSFSTGELFF. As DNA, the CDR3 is TGTGCCAGCAGCTTCAGTACCGGGGAGCTGTTTTTT.

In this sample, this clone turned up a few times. DNA for the CDR3: TGTGCCAGCAGCCCAGACAGTTCTGGCTACACCTTC. This gives the protein CASSPDSSGYTF. The chain couples TRBV9 to TRBJ1-2; TRBD1 is a possible D gene (5 bases). The CDR3 runs 12 residues. V was shortened by 4 bases and J by 7 bases, with 11 bases between the two germline ends. Germline V gene lookup returns CDR1 SGDLS and CDR2 YYNGEE.

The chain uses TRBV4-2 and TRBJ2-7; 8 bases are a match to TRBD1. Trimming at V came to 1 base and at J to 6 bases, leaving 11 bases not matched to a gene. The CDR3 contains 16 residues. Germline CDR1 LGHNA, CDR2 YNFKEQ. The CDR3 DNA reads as TGTGCCAGCAGCCAAGGACAGGGGATATCTCGGAGCGAGCAGTACTTC. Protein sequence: CASSQGQGISRSEQYF.

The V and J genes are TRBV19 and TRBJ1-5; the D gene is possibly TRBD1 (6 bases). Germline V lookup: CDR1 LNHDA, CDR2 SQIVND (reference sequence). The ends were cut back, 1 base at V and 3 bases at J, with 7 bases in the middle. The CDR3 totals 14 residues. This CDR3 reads CASSIAGVNQPQHF. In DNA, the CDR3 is TGTGCCAGTAGTATAGCAGGGGTCAATCAGCCCCAGCATTTT. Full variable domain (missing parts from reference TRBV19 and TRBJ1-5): DGGITQSPKYLFRKEGQNVTLSCEQNLNHDAMYWYRQDPGQGLRLIYYSQIVNDFQKGDIAEGYSVSREKKESFPLTVTSAQKNPTAFYLCASSIAGVNQPQHFGDGTRLSIL.

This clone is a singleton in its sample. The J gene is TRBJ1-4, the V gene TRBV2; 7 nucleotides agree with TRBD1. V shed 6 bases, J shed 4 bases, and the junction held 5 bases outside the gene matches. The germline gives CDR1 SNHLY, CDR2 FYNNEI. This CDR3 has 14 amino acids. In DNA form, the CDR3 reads TGTGCCAGCAGAGACAGGGTACATAATGAAAAACTGTTTTTT. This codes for CASRDRVHNEKLFF.

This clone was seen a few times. CDR3 protein: CASSSAGEGYTF. CDR3 DNA sequence: TGTGCCAGTAGTTCAGCAGGGGAAGGCTACACCTTC. The rearrangement joins TRBV19 to TRBJ1-2; perhaps TRBD1 as D (6 bases). The CDR3 spans 12 residues. Trimming removed 5 bases from V and 8 bases from J, with 12 bases in between. The germline CDR1 and CDR2 sequences are LNHDA and SQIVND (reference sequence). The entire variable domain, with the rest obtained from reference TRBV19 and TRBJ1-2, is as follows: DGGITQSPKYLFRKEGQNVTLSCEQNLNHDAMYWYRQDPGQGLRLIYYSQIVNDFQKGDIAEGYSVSREKKESFPLTVTSAQKNPTAFYLCASSSAGEGYTFGSGTRLTVV.

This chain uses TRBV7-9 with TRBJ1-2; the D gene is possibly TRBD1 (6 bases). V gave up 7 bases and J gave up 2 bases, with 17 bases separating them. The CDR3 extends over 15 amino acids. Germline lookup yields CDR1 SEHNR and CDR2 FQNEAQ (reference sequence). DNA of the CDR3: TGTGCCAGCACGGGACCGGGACAAAAAAACTATGGCTACACCTTC. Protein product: CASTGPGQKNYGYTF.